A selection of T cell receptor beta chains follows, all from one sample in a study of T cells in localized non-small cell lung cancer. Only in-frame clones appear in the TCRdb table, and some are missing; sequencing was by immunoSEQ multiplex PCR. The sample records 2,500 to 3,000 clones, roughly 29% being singletons. The sequencing here drew on lung tumor tissue, taken before any cancer treatment. The source of these receptors is a woman aged 40-75 years with stage I lung adenocarcinoma. Each CDR3 is given with its conserved first and last residue. Each record gives: CDR3 protein, CDR3 DNA, D gene, clone size, V gene, J gene. D genes are given only for firm matches. Rows give clone size only sometimes, using once, few, many, or a class for an expanded clone.

CAWSAWGYTEAFF,TGTGCCTGGAGTGCATGGGGGTACACTGAAGCTTTCTTT,.,.,TRBV30,TRBJ1-1
CASSLGPLDPNTEAFF,TGCGCCAGCAGCTTGGGACCTCTTGACCCGAACACTGAAGCTTTCTTT,.,once,TRBV5-1,TRBJ1-1
CASSVPLGGQSTDTQYF,TGTGCCAGCAGTGTTCCCCTAGGGGGACAGAGCACAGATACGCAGTATTTT,TRBD1,.,TRBV9,TRBJ2-3
CASSRVPPDEQYF,TGTGCCAGCTCCCGGGTCCCGCCCGACGAGCAGTACTTC,.,.,TRBV18,TRBJ2-7
CASSVPGQGYEQYF,TGTGCCAGCAGCGTTCCGGGACAGGGCTACGAGCAGTACTTC,TRBD1,medium-sized,TRBV11-3,TRBJ2-7
CASSVQASGHSETQYF,TGTGCCAGCAGCGTACAGGCTAGCGGGCATTCAGAGACCCAGTACTTC,TRBD2,few,TRBV9,TRBJ2-5
CASSLRVWDTEAFF,TGTGCCAGCAGTTTGCGGGTATGGGACACTGAAGCTTTCTTT,.,few,TRBV6-8,TRBJ1-1
CASTNTGQPNTEAFF,TGTGCCAGCACAAACACGGGACAACCGAACACTGAAGCTTTCTTT,.,few,TRBV2,TRBJ1-1
CASSQQGYEQFF,TGTGCCAGCAGCCAACAGGGTTATGAGCAGTTCTTC,.,.,TRBV28,TRBJ2-1
CASSYGTGGLSNQPQHF,TGTGCCAGCAGTTACGGGACAGGGGGCTTGAGCAATCAGCCCCAGCATTTT,TRBD1,.,TRBV6-8,TRBJ1-5
CASGAGGAGNTIYF,TGTGCCAGCGGCGCAGGGGGGGCTGGAAACACCATATATTTT,.,.,TRBV7-5,TRBJ1-3
CASSEALGTGNYEQYF,TGTGCCAGCAGTGAAGCCCTAGGGACAGGGAACTACGAGCAGTACTTC,TRBD1,few,TRBV6-1,TRBJ2-7
CASTPGGSTDTQYF,TGTGCCAGCACCCCGGGCGGGAGCACAGATACGCAGTATTTT,.,few,TRBV9,TRBJ2-3
CASGWQETQYF,TGTGCCAGCGGATGGCAAGAGACCCAGTACTTC,.,.,TRBV12-5,TRBJ2-5
CAISEPGQAPYEQYF,TGTGCCATCAGCGAACCGGGACAGGCCCCCTACGAGCAGTACTTC,TRBD1,medium-sized,TRBV6-8,TRBJ2-7
CAITAGKSYEQYF,TGTGCCATCACCGCAGGAAAATCCTACGAGCAGTACTTC,.,medium-sized,TRBV6-8,TRBJ2-7
CASSFSGRNTGELFF,TGTGCCAGCAGCTTTAGCGGGAGAAACACCGGGGAGCTGTTTTTT,TRBD2,few,TRBV11-3,TRBJ2-2
CASFTGQRVTEAFF,TGTGCCAGCTTTACTGGACAGCGGGTCACTGAAGCTTTCTTT,.,medium-sized,TRBV6-8,TRBJ1-1